The TCR beta chain under discussion was sequenced for a study of Tregs in tolerant kidney transplant recipients. Mixed chimerism was transient after nonmyeloablative marrow transplants from related graft donors. The repertoire was sequenced with immunoSEQ multiplex PCR; TCRdb's copy has only in-frame clones and lacks some. The repertoire consists of roughly 54,000 clones, with about nine tenths occurring once and the leading ten covering 15%. With respect to this clone: Its antigen remains unknown.

Study-wide findings and caveats: This study did not directly address biological reproducibility.

J was trimmed by 6 bases and V by 8 bases; bases with no gene match: 4. The CDR3 contains 13 residues. Germline assignment: CDR1 KGHSH and CDR2 LQKENI. The receptor was derived from a human patient who received a combined kidney and bone marrow transplant. Some T cells may have come from the graft donor. This specimen consisted of CD8+ T cells from blood (PBMCs), obtained 12 months after the transplant. The chain employs TRBV18 and TRBJ1-2; 12 bases are shared with TRBD1. This chain's CDR3 is CASQGQGAHGYTF. CDR3 bases: TGTGCCAGCCAGGGACAGGGGGCCCATGGCTACACCTTC. Complete variable domain (other parts from reference TRBV18 and TRBJ1-2): NAGVMQNPRHLVRRRGQEARLRCSPMKGHSHVYWYRQLPEEGLKFMVYLQKENIIDESGMPKERFSAEFPKEGPSILRIQQVVRGDSAAYFCASQGQGAHGYTFGSGTRLTVV.